The next 9 T cell receptor beta chains were all read from a single sample in a study of blood T cell repertoires in COVID-19 (TCRdb year 2020). Receptor amplification or capture employed the immunoSEQ multiplex PCR assay. Held by TCRdb, this immuneACCESS table contains in-frame sequences only and omits some clones. Under half of the omission traces to an unresolved V gene where checked; the cause of the rest is unknown. For this sample there are about 200,000 clones; around 80% appear just once. The top ten clonotypes cover approximately 6.9% of the sample. The sample consisted of peripheral blood. These TCRs come from a human donor with acute or convalescent COVID-19. The donor label of this sample is uncertain.

This chain joins TRBV5-5 and TRBJ1-1, with D possibly matching TRBD1 (5 bases). The CDR3 spans 14 residues. Germline V gene sequence: CDR1 SGHKS, CDR2 YYEKEE (reference sequence). V was cut by 5 bases and J by 3 bases, with 14 bases left in between. CDR3: CASRPDISYTEAFF. Written as DNA, the CDR3 is TGTGCCAGCAGGCCGGACATTTCCTACACTGAAGCTTTCTTT. Combining the CDR3 with reference TRBV5-5 and TRBJ1-1 gives the whole variable domain DAGVTQSPTHLIKTRGQQVTLRCSPISGHKSVSWYQQVLGQGPQFIFQYYEKEERGRGNFPDRFSARQFPNYSSELNVNALLLGDSALYLCASRPDISYTEAFFGQGTRLTVV.

This rearrangement joins TRBV29-1 to TRBJ1-6; TRBD1 agrees at 11 bases. CDR3 size: 14 residues. Germline trimming cut 4 bases from V and 7 bases from J; bases unmatched to any gene: 3. Germline V gene data show CDR1 as SQVTM and CDR2 as ANQGSEA. CDR3 nucleotide sequence: TGCAGCGTTGCCGGACAGGGGGCGAATTCACCCCTCCACTTT. This translates into CSVAGQGANSPLHF.

V gene TRBV7-2 combines with J gene TRBJ2-1; 8 bases match TRBD2. The length of the CDR3 is 15 residues. Per the germline V gene, CDR1 is SGHTA and CDR2 is FQGNSA. Unmatched junction bases numbered 6, after V lost 1 base and J lost 7 bases. As DNA, the CDR3 is TGTGCCAGCAGCTTAGACGGGAGGGCCTGGAATGAGCAGTTCTTC. Amino acid sequence: CASSLDGRAWNEQFF. Variable domain in full (rest from reference TRBV7-2 and TRBJ2-1): GAGVSQSPSNKVTEKGKDVELRCDPISGHTALYWYRQSLGQGLEFLIYFQGNSAPDKSGLPSDRFSAERTGGSVSTLTIQRTQQEDSAVYLCASSLDGRAWNEQFFGPGTRLTVL.

This clone was seen a handful of times. This chain joins TRBV7-3 and TRBJ1-1, with unresolved D. The V end lost 1 base, the J end lost 4 bases, and 10 bases lay between the germline ends. This CDR3 comprises 14 residues. CDR1 SGHTA and CDR2 FQGTGA come from the germline V gene. CDR3 sequence: CASSLNGFGTEAFF. The CDR3 DNA reads as TGTGCCAGCAGCTTAAATGGTTTCGGCACTGAAGCTTTCTTT. Drawing the rest from reference TRBV7-3 and TRBJ1-1, the complete variable domain is GAGVSQTPSNKVTEKGKYVELRCDPISGHTALYWYRQSLGQGPEFLIYFQGTGAADDSGLPNDRFFAVRPEGSVSTLKIQRTERGDSAVYLCASSLNGFGTEAFFGQGTRLTVV.

This clone was picked up a small number of times. The rearrangement uses TRBV28 and TRBJ1-1; the match to TRBD1 covers 7 bases. The CDR3 extends over 15 amino acids. Per the germline V gene, CDR1 is MDHEN and CDR2 is SYDVKM. V lost 5 bases, J lost 5 bases, and 11 bases stayed unmatched. CDR3 sequence: CASSLPPGQKTEAFF. CDR3 coding DNA: TGTGCCAGCAGTCTCCCCCCGGGACAGAAGACTGAAGCTTTCTTT.

The chain combines TRBV4-1 with TRBJ2-5; TRBD1 matches 7 bases. Looked up from germline, CDR1 is MGHRA and CDR2 is YSYEKL. The V and J ends lost 0 bases and 4 bases, in that order; junction bases with no gene match: 5. The CDR3 loop spans 15 amino acids. CDR3 nucleotide sequence: TGCGCCAGCAGCCAAGATAGTCCAGGGGGAGAGACCCAGTACTTC. Translation gives CASSQDSPGGETQYF.

A note on this clone: Additional DNA sequences in this sample encode the identical CDR3. V usage is TRBV28 and J usage is TRBJ2-3; D may be TRBD2 (6 bases). The CDR3 has 15 residues. CDR1 is MDHEN, CDR2 SYDVKM, per germline. V lost 2 bases and J 3 bases, leaving 12 bases between the germline ends. The DNA for the CDR3 is TGTGCCAGCAGTTTAGCCGGGAGCGGGACAGATACGCAGTATTTT. Translated: CASSLAGSGTDTQYF.

V usage is TRBV19 and J usage is TRBJ1-4; TRBD1 is a possible D gene (6 bases). This CDR3 region has 16 residues. Germline V gene sequence: CDR1 LNHDA, CDR2 SQIVND (reference sequence). Between the trimmed V and J ends, which lost 4 bases and 0 bases, there was a span of 12 bases. This CDR3 is CASSNPAGATNEKLFF. CDR3 coding DNA: TGTGCCAGTAGTAACCCGGCAGGGGCAACTAATGAAAAACTGTTTTTT.

V gene TRBV3-1 (or the pseudogene TRBV3-2) combines with J gene TRBJ2-7; 12 nucleotides agree with TRBD2. With V trimmed by 0 bases and J by 1 base, 19 bases remained unmatched. CDR1 LGHDT and CDR2 YNNKEL come from the germline V gene (reference sequence). The CDR3 length is 22 residues. The CDR3 DNA is TGTGCCAGCAGCCAAGATACCCTAGCGGGAGGGCCGGTAGGTAGTAGTTCCTACGAGCAGTACTTC. As protein: CASSQDTLAGGPVGSSSYEQYF.